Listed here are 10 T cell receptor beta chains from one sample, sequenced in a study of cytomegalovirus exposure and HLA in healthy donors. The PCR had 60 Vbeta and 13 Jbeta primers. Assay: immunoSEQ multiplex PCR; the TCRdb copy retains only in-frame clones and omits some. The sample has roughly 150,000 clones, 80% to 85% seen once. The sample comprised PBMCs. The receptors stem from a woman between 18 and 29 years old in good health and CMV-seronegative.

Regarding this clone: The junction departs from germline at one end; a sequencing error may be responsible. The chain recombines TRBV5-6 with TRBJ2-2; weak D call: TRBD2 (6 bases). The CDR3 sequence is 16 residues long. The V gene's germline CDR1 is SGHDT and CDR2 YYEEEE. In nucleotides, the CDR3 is TGTGCCAGCAGCTGGGGATTTCAGGTTAACACCGGGGGGCTGTTTTTT. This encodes CASSWGFQVNTGGLFF.

CDR3 sequence reads: CASSGGLAGGITDTQYF. Here the CDR3 DNA reads TGTGCCAGCAGCGGGGGACTAGCGGGGGGGATTACAGATACGCAGTATTTT. J is TRBJ2-3 and V is TRBV5-6; TRBD2 matches 16 bases. CDR1 is SGHDT, CDR2 YYEEEE, per germline. V lost 4 bases, J lost 3 bases, and 5 bases stayed unmatched. The CDR3 extends over 17 amino acids. The whole variable domain, remainder taken from reference TRBV5-6 and TRBJ2-3, is DAGVTQSPTHLIKTRGQQVTLRCSPKSGHDTVSWYQQALGQGPQFIFQYYEEEERQRGNFPDRFSGHQFPNYSSELNVNALLLGDSALYLCASSGGLAGGITDTQYFGPGTRLTVL.

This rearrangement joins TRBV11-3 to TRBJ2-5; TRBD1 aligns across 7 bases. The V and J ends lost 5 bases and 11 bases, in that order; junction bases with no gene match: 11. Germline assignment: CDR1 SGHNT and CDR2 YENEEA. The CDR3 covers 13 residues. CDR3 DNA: TGTGCCAGCAGCGCCCGGGGACAGATGGGGCAGTACTTC. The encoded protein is CASSARGQMGQYF.

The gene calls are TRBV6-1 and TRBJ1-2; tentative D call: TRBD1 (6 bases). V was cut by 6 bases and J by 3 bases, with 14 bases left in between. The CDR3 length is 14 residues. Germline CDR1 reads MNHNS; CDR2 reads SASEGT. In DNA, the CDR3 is TGTGCCAGCAGGCCCACCAGGGGCGACTATGGCTACACCTTC. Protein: CASRPTRGDYGYTF.

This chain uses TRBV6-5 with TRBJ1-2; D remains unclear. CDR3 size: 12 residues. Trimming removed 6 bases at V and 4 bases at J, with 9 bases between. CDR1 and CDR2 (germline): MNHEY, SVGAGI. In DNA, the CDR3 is TGTGCCAGCAGCCTCGGAGGCTATGGCTACACCTTC. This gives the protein CASSLGGYGYTF.

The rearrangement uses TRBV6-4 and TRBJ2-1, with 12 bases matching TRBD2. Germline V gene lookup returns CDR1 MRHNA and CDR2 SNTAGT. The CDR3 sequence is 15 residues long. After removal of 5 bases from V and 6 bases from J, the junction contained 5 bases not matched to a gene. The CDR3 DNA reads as TGTGCCAGCAGTTCCGCTAGCGGGGGGGCCAATGAGCAGTTCTTC. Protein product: CASSSASGGANEQFF.

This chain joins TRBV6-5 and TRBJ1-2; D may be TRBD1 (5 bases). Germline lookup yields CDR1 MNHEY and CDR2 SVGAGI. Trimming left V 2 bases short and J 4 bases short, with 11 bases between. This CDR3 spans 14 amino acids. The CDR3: CASSYMGGGYGYTF. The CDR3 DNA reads TGTGCCAGCAGTTACATGGGGGGAGGCTATGGCTACACCTTC.

CDR3 sequence: CASSEGPWGDEQYF. DNA for the CDR3: TGCGCCAGCAGCGAAGGCCCCTGGGGGGACGAGCAGTACTTC. The chain uses TRBV5-1 and TRBJ2-7, with D perhaps matching TRBD2 (6 bases). Looked up from germline, CDR1 is SGHRS and CDR2 is YFSETQ. Deletions cut 4 bases from V and 5 bases from J, with 16 bases between. The CDR3 runs to 14 residues.

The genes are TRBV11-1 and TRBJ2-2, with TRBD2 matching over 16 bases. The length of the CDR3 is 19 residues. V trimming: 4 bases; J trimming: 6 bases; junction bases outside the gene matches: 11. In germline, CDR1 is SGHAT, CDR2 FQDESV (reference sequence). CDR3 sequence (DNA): TGTGCCAGCAGCTCACCGGGACTAGCGGGGGGGCGTCTCTCCGGGGAGCTGTTTTTT. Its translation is CASSSPGLAGGRLSGELFF.

CDR3 loop: CASSFTSGETQYF. The DNA for the CDR3 is TGTGCCAGCAGTTTTACTAGCGGGGAGACCCAGTACTTC. The gene calls are TRBV2 and TRBJ2-5, with 9 bases fitting TRBD2. Per germline, CDR1 SNHLY and CDR2 FYNNEI. The CDR3 extends over 13 amino acids. The trim removed 5 bases at V and 5 bases at J, leaving 3 bases unmatched.